The TCR beta chain under discussion was sequenced for a study of T cell responses to AZD1222 COVID-19 vaccine (dated by TCRdb to 2020 to 2023). About the investigation overall: TCR sequencing covered fewer than 250 trial participants: around 210 given two doses of AZD1222 and about 26 given two doses of MenACWY control vaccine. Trial participants were enrolled by age into 18-55, 56-69 and 70-plus year subgroups, with roughly 160, 29 and 62 TCR-sequenced participants respectively. Study-wide conclusions, independent of this receptor: Because no day 14 peak-response samples were available, repertoires were characterized only after the peak T cell response. Epitopes outside the regions mutated in the B.1.351 and B.1.1.7 variants were reportedly recognized by nearly half of the unique spike-specific TCRs. Conclusions about previously exposed vaccinees are limited because only five to seven AZD1222 recipients were SARS-CoV-2 seropositive at baseline. Participants were mostly white British and included more females than males, and it was suggested by the authors that clonal diversity may have been underestimated. The vaccine-associated CD4 TCRs covered the entire spike protein, and the dominant responses fell in regions 160-218 and 743-854. After two AZD1222 doses, both the breadth and the depth of spike-specific TCRs were significantly higher than at day 0 and than in MenACWY recipients. In the small 56-69-year group, the increase in depth fell short of significance, most likely because of low power.

Based on the germline V gene (reference sequence), the CDR1 and CDR2 sequences are LGHDT and YNNKEL. The CDR3 contains 14 residues, cysteine and phenylalanine counted. The kept DNA is CDR3 alone, 42 bases in frame from the first base. V and J lose 0 bases and 2 bases, and a span of 8 bases separates them. The CDR3 regions of human TCRbeta chains were analyzed by immunosequencing. As for the original processing: Repertoire TCRs were checked for matches against a reference library of SARS-CoV-2-specific TCRs that had been generated using the MIRA antigen-specificity platform. Breadth meant the fraction of unique TCRs that were SARS-CoV-2-associated, whereas depth meant the fraction of total T cells that were SARS-CoV-2-associated. Using the MIRA data, each spike-specific TCR was assigned both to the spike region to which the TCR was reactive and to a CD4 or CD8 class. Log10-transformed breadth and depth values were compared by one-way ANOVA with Sidak's multiple comparisons tests. This is the immuneACCESS table as TCRdb keeps it, with only in-frame sequences that have V and J called. A part of the clones is gone; compared with another copy, unresolved V genes explain less than half, and the rest is unexplained. The V and J calls and clone size were taken over from that table, and D and trimming were inferred from the DNA. This sample is represented by roughly 80,000 clones; roughly 90% of them were singletons. The biggest ten clones account for 1.3% to 1.5% of the sample.

The sample's time point, from its label and the paper: about 28 days (+/-7) after the second vaccine dose. AZD1222 recipients whose second dose came at about 4 weeks and those whose second dose came at about 12 weeks were combined into one group, since spike-specific TCR depth and breadth did not differ between the two schedules. Vaccinee samples were obtained from the UK trials COV001 and COV002, which included a single-blind randomized controlled phase 2/3 trial of AZD1222 (ChAdOx1 nCoV-19) in healthy adults. Trial participant PBMC samples were collected at day 0 and day 28 after the second dose for TCRbeta chain sequencing. Concerning this clone: Its target antigen remains unknown. Per-base quality was not reported, and no clone a single base away is much larger than it.

Recombination joined TRBV3-1 (or the pseudogene TRBV3-2) with TRBJ2-7; the D region may be TRBD1 or TRBD2, each matching 5 bases equally. This TCR derives from an adult who received the AZD1222 COVID-19 vaccine. The sequencing here drew on peripheral blood, taken 28 days after the second AZD1222 dose. The nucleotide sequence is TGTGCCAGCAGCCAAGAGAGGGGTCCCTACGAGCAGTACTTC. Its protein reads: CASSQERGPYEQYF.